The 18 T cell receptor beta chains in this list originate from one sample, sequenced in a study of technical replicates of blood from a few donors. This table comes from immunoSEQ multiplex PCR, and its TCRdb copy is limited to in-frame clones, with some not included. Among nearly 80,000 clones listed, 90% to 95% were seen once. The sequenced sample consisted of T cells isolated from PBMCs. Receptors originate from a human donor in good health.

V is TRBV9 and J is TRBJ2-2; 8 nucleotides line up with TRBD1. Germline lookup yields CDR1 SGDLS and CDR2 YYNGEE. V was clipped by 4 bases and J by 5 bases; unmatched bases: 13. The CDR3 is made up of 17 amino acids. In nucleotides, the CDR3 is TGTGCCAGCAGCTTCCCGAAACAGGGGGAACAAACCGGGGAGCTGTTTTTT. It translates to CASSFPKQGEQTGELFF.

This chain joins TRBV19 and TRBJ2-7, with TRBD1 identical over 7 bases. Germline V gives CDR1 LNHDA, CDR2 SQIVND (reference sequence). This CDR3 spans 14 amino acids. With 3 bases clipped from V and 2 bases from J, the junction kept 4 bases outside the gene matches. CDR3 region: CASSISRGTYEQYF. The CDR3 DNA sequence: TGTGCCAGTAGTATTTCCAGGGGGACCTACGAGCAGTACTTC.

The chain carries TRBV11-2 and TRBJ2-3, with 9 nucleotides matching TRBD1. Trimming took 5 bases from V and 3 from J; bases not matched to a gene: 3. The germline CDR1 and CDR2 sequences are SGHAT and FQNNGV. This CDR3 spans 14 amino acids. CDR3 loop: CASSLDRGTDTQYF. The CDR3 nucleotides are TGTGCCAGCAGCCTTGACAGGGGGACAGATACGCAGTATTTT. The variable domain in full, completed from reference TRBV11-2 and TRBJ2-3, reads EAGVAQSPRYKIIEKRQSVAFWCNPISGHATLYWYQQILGQGPKLLIQFQNNGVVDDSQLPKDRFSAERLKGVDSTLKIQPAKLEDSAVYLCASSLDRGTDTQYFGPGTRLTVL.

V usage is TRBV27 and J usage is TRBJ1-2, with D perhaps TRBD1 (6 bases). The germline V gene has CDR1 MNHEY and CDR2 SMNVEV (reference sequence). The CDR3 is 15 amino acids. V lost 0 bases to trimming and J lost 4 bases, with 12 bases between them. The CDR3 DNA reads TGTGCCAGCAGTTTATCCAGGGGCGGGTCCTATGGCTACACCTTC. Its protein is CASSLSRGGSYGYTF.

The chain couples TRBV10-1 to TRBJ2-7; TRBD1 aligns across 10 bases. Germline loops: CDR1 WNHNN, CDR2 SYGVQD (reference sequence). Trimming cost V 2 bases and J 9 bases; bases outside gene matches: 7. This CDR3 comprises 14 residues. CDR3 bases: TGCGCCAGCAGTGAGAGACAGGGGGCCCCATCGCAGTACTTC. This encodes CASSERQGAPSQYF.

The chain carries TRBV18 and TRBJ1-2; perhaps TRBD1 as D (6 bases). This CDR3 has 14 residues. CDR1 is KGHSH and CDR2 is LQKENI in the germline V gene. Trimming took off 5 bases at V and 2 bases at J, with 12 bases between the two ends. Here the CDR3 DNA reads TGTGCCAGCTCAAATACAGGGTGGAACTATGGCTACACCTTC. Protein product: CASSNTGWNYGYTF.

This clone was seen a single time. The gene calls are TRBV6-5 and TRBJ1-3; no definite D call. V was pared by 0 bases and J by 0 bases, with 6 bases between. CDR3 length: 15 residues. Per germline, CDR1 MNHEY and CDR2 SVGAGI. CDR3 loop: CASSYSTPSGNTIYF. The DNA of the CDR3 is TGTGCCAGCAGTTACTCGACTCCCTCTGGAAACACCATATATTTT.

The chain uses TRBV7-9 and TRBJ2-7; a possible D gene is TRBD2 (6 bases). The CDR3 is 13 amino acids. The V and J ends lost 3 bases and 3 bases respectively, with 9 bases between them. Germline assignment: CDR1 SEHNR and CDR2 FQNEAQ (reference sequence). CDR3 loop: CASSLGLDYEQYF. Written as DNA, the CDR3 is TGTGCCAGCAGCTTGGGACTTGACTACGAGCAGTACTTC.

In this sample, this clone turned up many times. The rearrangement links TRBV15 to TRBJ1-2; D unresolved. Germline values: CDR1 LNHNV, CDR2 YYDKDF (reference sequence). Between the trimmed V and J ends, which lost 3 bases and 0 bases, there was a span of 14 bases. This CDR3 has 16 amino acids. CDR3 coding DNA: TGTGCCACCAGCAGTTACGTCCCTACAGCTAACTATGGCTACACCTTC. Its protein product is CATSSYVPTANYGYTF.

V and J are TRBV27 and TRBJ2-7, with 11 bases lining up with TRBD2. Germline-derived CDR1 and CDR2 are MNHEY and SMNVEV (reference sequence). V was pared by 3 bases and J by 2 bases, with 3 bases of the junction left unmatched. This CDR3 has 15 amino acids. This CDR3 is CASSLGLAVTYEQYF. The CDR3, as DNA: TGTGCCAGCAGTTTGGGACTAGCGGTAACCTACGAGCAGTACTTC.

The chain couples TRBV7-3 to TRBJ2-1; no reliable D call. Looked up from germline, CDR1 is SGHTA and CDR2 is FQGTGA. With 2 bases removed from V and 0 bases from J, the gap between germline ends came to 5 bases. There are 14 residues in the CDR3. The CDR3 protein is CASSLSSSYNEQFF. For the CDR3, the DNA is TGTGCCAGCAGCTTATCTAGCTCCTACAATGAGCAGTTCTTC.

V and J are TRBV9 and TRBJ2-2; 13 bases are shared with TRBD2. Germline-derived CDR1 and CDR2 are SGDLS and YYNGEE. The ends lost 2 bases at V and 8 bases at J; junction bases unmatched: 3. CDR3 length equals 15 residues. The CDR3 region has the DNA TGTGCCAGCAGCGTCGGGACTAGCGGGGTGGGGGAGCTGTTTTTT. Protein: CASSVGTSGVGELFF.

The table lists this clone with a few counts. CDR3 bases: TGTGCCAGCAGCTTGATGCTGGGGCCGACGGAGACCCAGTACTTC. It codes for CASSLMLGPTETQYF. The gene calls are TRBV5-6 and TRBJ2-5, with D perhaps matching TRBD1 (5 bases). Germline V gene lookup returns CDR1 SGHDT and CDR2 YYEEEE. This CDR3 is built from 15 residues. The ends were cut back, 1 base at V and 5 bases at J, with 15 bases in the middle. Looking up the rest from reference TRBV5-6 and TRBJ2-5 gives the full variable domain: DAGVTQSPTHLIKTRGQQVTLRCSPKSGHDTVSWYQQALGQGPQFIFQYYEEEERQRGNFPDRFSGHQFPNYSSELNVNALLLGDSALYLCASSLMLGPTETQYFGPGTRLLVL.

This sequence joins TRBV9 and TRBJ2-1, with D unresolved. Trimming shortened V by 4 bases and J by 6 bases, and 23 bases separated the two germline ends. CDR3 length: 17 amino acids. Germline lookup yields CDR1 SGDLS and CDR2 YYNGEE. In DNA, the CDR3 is TGTGCCAGCAGCCCTATAACGGCCGGCGAGGTAGGCAATGAGCAGTTCTTC. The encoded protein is CASSPITAGEVGNEQFF.

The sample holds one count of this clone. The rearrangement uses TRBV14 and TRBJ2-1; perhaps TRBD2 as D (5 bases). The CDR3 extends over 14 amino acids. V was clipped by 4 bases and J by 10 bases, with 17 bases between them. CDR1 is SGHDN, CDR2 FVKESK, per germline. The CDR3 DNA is TGTGCCAGCAGCCTCCACGGACTTAGTTGGGAGCAGTTCTTC. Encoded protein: CASSLHGLSWEQFF.

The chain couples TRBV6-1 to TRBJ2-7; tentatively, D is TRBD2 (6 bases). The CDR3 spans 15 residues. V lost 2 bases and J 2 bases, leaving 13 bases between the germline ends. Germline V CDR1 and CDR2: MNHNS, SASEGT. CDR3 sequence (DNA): TGTGCCAGCAGTGAACTGGCAGGACTAACCTACGAGCAGTACTTC. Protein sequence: CASSELAGLTYEQYF.

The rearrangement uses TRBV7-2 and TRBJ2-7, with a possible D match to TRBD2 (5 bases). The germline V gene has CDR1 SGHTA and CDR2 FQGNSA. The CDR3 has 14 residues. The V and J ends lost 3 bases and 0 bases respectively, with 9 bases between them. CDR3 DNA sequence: TGTGCCAGCAGCTTCTTGCGGGTCTCCTACGAGCAGTACTTC. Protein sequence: CASSFLRVSYEQYF.

DNA of the CDR3: TGCAGCGTTGAGGGAACTAGGAGCGCGCTTTTGGATACGCAGTATTTT. It codes for CSVEGTRSALLDTQYF. This rearrangement joins TRBV29-1 to TRBJ2-3; TRBD2 is a possible D gene (5 bases). V dropped 3 bases and J dropped 6 bases, with 22 bases sitting between them. CDR1 SQVTM and CDR2 ANQGSEA come from the germline V gene. The CDR3 has 16 amino acids.